Presented here are 6 T cell receptor beta chains from one specimen sequenced in a study of blood T cell repertoires in COVID-19. Method: immunoSEQ multiplex PCR; TCRdb's copy keeps in-frame clones and lacks some. The repertoire holds roughly 120,000 clones, with approximately 85% as singletons. The sample consisted of peripheral blood. The receptors shown here come from a human donor in a cohort sampled during active COVID-19.

This chain joins TRBV7-7 and TRBJ2-2; 7 positions agree with TRBD1. The CDR3 covers 15 residues. V lost 5 bases and J lost 4; bases outside the gene matches: 7. Germline CDR1 SSHAT, CDR2 FNYEAQ (reference sequence). The CDR3 protein is CASSPTGWGTGELFF. DNA of the CDR3: TGTGCCAGCAGCCCGACAGGGTGGGGCACCGGGGAGCTGTTTTTT.

This sequence joins TRBV3-1 (or the pseudogene TRBV3-2) and TRBJ1-1; possibly TRBD1 for D (5 bases). The CDR3 spans 16 residues. Germline V CDR1 and CDR2: LGHDT, YNNKEL (reference sequence). Trimming pared 3 bases from V and 4 bases from J, leaving 18 bases between. The chain's CDR3 is CASSHRAAGQGTEAFF. As DNA, the CDR3 is TGTGCCAGCAGCCACCGGGCCGCAGGGCAAGGCACTGAAGCTTTCTTT.

In its sample, this clone was seen once. The chain has TRBV7-9 and TRBJ2-4, with 8 nucleotides matching TRBD2. The CDR3 has 15 amino acids. J gave up 6 bases and V 6 bases, and 10 bases lay outside the gene matches. Germline lookup yields CDR1 SEHNR and CDR2 FQNEAQ (reference sequence). This CDR3 is CASSNKREWVNIQYF. The CDR3 region has the DNA TGTGCCAGCAGTAATAAGCGGGAGTGGGTAAACATTCAGTACTTC.

The chain is built from TRBV28 and TRBJ2-5; D unclear. The ends were cut back, 8 bases at V and 2 bases at J, with 9 bases in the middle. The CDR3 runs 12 residues. Germline lookup yields CDR1 MDHEN and CDR2 SYDVKM. CDR3 residues: CASGFPQETQYF. The DNA for the CDR3 is TGTGCCAGCGGCTTCCCGCAAGAGACCCAGTACTTC.

The chain has TRBV5-1 and TRBJ2-1, with a tentative D call TRBD1 (6 bases). V lost 1 base and J lost 6, with 14 bases in between. The CDR3 is 15 amino acids. In germline, CDR1 is SGHRS, CDR2 YFSETQ. CDR3 bases: TGCGCCAGCAGCTTGACGTCGGCAGGGGCCAATGAGCAGTTCTTC. The encoded protein is CASSLTSAGANEQFF.

Here the CDR3 DNA reads TGTGCCAGCAGTTTATCCCGTTACAATGAGCAGTTCTTC. Its translation is CASSLSRYNEQFF. This chain uses TRBV28 with TRBJ2-1; D gene unclear. Germline V gene sequence: CDR1 MDHEN, CDR2 SYDVKM. Trimming took off 1 base at V and 4 bases at J, with 5 bases between the two ends. The CDR3 sequence is 13 residues long.